These 23 T cell receptor beta chains originate from one sample sequenced in a study of blood T cell repertoires in COVID-19. The data were produced by immunoSEQ multiplex PCR, yet TCRdb's version contains in-frame clones alone and is incomplete. The sample lists roughly 230,000 clones; 83% were seen once. The source material was peripheral blood. Receptors were obtained from a man aged 40-49 years with active or convalescent COVID-19.

This clone has just one count. The V gene is TRBV2, the J gene TRBJ2-3; D possibly corresponds to TRBD1 (6 bases). This CDR3 has 13 amino acids. Trimming took off 0 bases at V and 14 bases at J, with 15 bases between the two ends. The germline gives CDR1 SNHLY, CDR2 FYNNEI. CDR3 in amino acids: CASSEALRGVRYF. CDR3 nucleotides: TGTGCCAGCAGTGAAGCGCTCAGGGGAGTACGGTATTTT.

In the case of this clone: No DNA is shown, since the ends of the CDR3 on it are uncertain; the CDR3 is the one TCRdb lists. The genes are TRBV7-8 and TRBJ2-1; TRBD1 is the table's D call, not checked against the DNA. Germline CDR1 reads SGHVS; CDR2 reads FQNEAQ. The CDR3 has 15 amino acids, counting both end residues. CDR3 region: CASSTSGQRFNEQFF.

This clone was detected only a few times. The gene calls are TRBV19 and TRBJ2-2; D is perhaps TRBD2 (5 bases). Trimming pared 3 bases from V and 6 bases from J, leaving 5 bases between. Germline CDR1 and CDR2: LNHDA and SQIVND (reference sequence). CDR3 length: 12 amino acids. CDR3 sequence (DNA): TGTGCCAGTAGTATGAGGGCCGGGGAGCTGTTTTTT. Translating gives CASSMRAGELFF.

The chain carries TRBV5-5 and TRBJ1-3; a possible D gene is TRBD1 (6 bases). The CDR3 consists of 14 residues. From germline, CDR1 is SGHKS and CDR2 YYEKEE (reference sequence). The V end was cut by 7 bases, the J end by 0 bases, with 11 bases between. The CDR3 loop reads CASDDRSSGNTIYF. The CDR3 nucleotides read TGTGCCAGCGATGACAGGAGCTCTGGAAACACCATATATTTT.

The chain carries TRBV5-4 and TRBJ2-1; D is perhaps TRBD2 (7 bases). The CDR3 covers 16 residues. V was clipped by 3 bases and J by 2 bases, with 15 bases between them. The germline gives CDR1 SGHNT, CDR2 YYREEE (reference sequence). DNA for the CDR3: TGTGCCAGCAGCTCGGGGGGCCAGGGCGCCTACAATGAGCAGTTCTTC. This sequence encodes CASSSGGQGAYNEQFF. Full variable domain (remainder filled in from reference TRBV5-4 and TRBJ2-1): ETGVTQSPTHLIKTRGQQVTLRCSSQSGHNTVSWYQQALGQGPQFIFQYYREEENGRGNFPPRFSGLQFPNYSSELNVNALELDDSALYLCASSSGGQGAYNEQFFGPGTRLTVL.

The V call is TRBV28, the J call TRBJ1-5, with D perhaps TRBD1 (5 bases). Trimming shortened V by 7 bases and J by 7 bases, and 14 bases separated the two germline ends. The length of the CDR3 is 13 residues. Germline loops: CDR1 MDHEN, CDR2 SYDVKM. CDR3 nucleotides: TGTGCCAGCACCCGACCCGGGGGGCAGCCCCAGCATTTT. Translation: CASTRPGGQPQHF.

The chain recombines TRBV27 with TRBJ1-4; D is uncertain. Trimming took 3 bases from V and 6 from J, leaving 8 bases between them. CDR3 size: 13 residues. Germline CDR1 is MNHEY and CDR2 is SMNVEV (reference sequence). CDR3 residues: CASSFWHDEKLFF. The DNA for the CDR3 is TGTGCCAGCAGTTTTTGGCACGATGAAAAACTGTTTTTT.

The CDR3 spells CASSLERFEQYF. In DNA form, the CDR3 reads TGCGCCAGCAGCTTGGAGAGGTTCGAGCAGTACTTC. The chain is built from TRBV5-1 and TRBJ2-7; D is undetermined. The CDR3 spans 12 residues. Trimming pared 0 bases from V and 6 bases from J, leaving 7 bases between. CDR1 is SGHRS, CDR2 YFSETQ, per germline.

This clone showed up just a few times. V is TRBV5-8 and J is TRBJ1-3; D unresolved. V was trimmed by 1 base and J by 3 bases, leaving 17 bases between them. The CDR3 totals 17 residues. Germline V gene lookup returns CDR1 SGHTS and CDR2 YDEGEE. The DNA for the CDR3 is TGTGCCAGCAGCTTGTGGGTTACGGTTTCAGGTGGAAACACCATATATTTT. Amino acids: CASSLWVTVSGGNTIYF.

This clone appeared a few times. The V gene is TRBV19, the J gene TRBJ1-6, with D perhaps matching TRBD1 (5 bases). There are 17 residues in the CDR3. V was pared by 3 bases and J by 7 bases, with 19 bases between. Germline CDR1 reads LNHDA; CDR2 reads SQIVND (reference sequence). CDR3 nucleotides: TGTGCCAGTAGTATCCTGGGGCAGAGGCTTCAGAATTCACCCCTCCACTTT. Its translation: CASSILGQRLQNSPLHF.

The chain carries TRBV10-1 and TRBJ2-7, with TRBD2 matching 14 bases. CDR1 and CDR2 from the germline V gene are WNHNN and SYGVQD (reference sequence). With 2 bases clipped from V and 3 bases from J, the junction kept 6 bases outside the gene matches. The CDR3 is 17 residues long. The CDR3 bases are TGCGCCAGCAGTGAGGGACTAGCGGGAGGAGACCACTACGAGCAGTACTTC. It codes for CASSEGLAGGDHYEQYF.

The J gene is TRBJ2-2, the V gene TRBV9, with 8 positions matching TRBD2. J gave up 5 bases and V 0 bases, and 9 bases lay outside the gene matches. Germline CDR1 SGDLS, CDR2 YYNGEE. The CDR3 contains 17 residues. The CDR3 nucleotides are TGTGCCAGCAGCGTAGTTTCACTAGCGGTTAAGACCGGGGAGCTGTTTTTT. This sequence encodes CASSVVSLAVKTGELFF.

This clone occurred once. The V call is TRBV3-1 (or the pseudogene TRBV3-2), the J call TRBJ2-7; 7 positions match TRBD1. The V gene end was trimmed by 0 bases and the J gene end by 4 bases; junction bases not matched to a gene: 6. This CDR3 has 15 residues. The germline V gene has CDR1 LGHDT and CDR2 YNNKEL (reference sequence). In DNA form, the CDR3 reads TGTGCCAGCAGCCAAGATGCAACAGGGGCGTACGAGCAGTACTTC. Amino acids: CASSQDATGAYEQYF.

The J gene is TRBJ1-5, the V gene TRBV10-3, with 7 bases aligning to TRBD1. CDR1 is ENHRY, CDR2 SYGVKD, per germline. The CDR3 is made up of 15 amino acids. Unmatched junction bases numbered 3, after V lost 4 bases and J lost 0 bases. The CDR3 nucleotides read TGTGCCATCAGTGTAGGGACAGCTAGCAATCAGCCCCAGCATTTT. As protein: CAISVGTASNQPQHF.

V usage is TRBV13 and J usage is TRBJ2-3; 7 nucleotides line up with TRBD1. J gave up 4 bases and V 5 bases, and 6 bases lay outside the gene matches. This CDR3 has 14 residues. Germline V gene sequence: CDR1 PRHDT, CDR2 FYEKMQ (reference sequence). The CDR3 reads CASSARQGSDTQYF. The DNA of the CDR3 is TGTGCCAGCAGCGCTCGACAGGGATCAGATACGCAGTATTTT.

This chain connects TRBV28 to TRBJ2-7; D perhaps matches TRBD2 (5 bases). The CDR3 sequence is 14 residues long. The germline V gene encodes CDR1 MDHEN and CDR2 SYDVKM. V was trimmed by 6 bases and J by 7 bases, leaving 19 bases between them. CDR3 sequence: CASSTTPWESEQYF. CDR3 coding DNA: TGTGCCAGCAGCACCACCCCCTGGGAGTCTGAGCAGTACTTC.

This clone was detected a few times. The chain couples TRBV15 to TRBJ1-4, with no clear D. CDR1 is LNHNV and CDR2 is YYDKDF in the germline V gene (reference sequence). This CDR3 is 16 amino acids long. V lost 3 bases and J 0 bases, leaving 11 bases between the germline ends. CDR3 bases: TGTGCCACCAGCAGTCTGCAGCGTGCAACTAATGAAAAACTGTTTTTT. Translating it yields CATSSLQRATNEKLFF.

This clone has just one count. V is TRBV6-5 and J is TRBJ2-7, with 9 nucleotides matching TRBD1. From germline, CDR1 is MNHEY and CDR2 SVGAGI. V was pared by 0 bases and J by 0 bases, with 0 bases of the junction left unmatched. This CDR3 contains 15 residues. As DNA, the CDR3 is TGTGCCAGCAGTTACTCGACAGGGGGCTCCTACGAGCAGTACTTC. The encoded protein is CASSYSTGGSYEQYF.

The rearrangement uses TRBV6-2 or TRBV6-3 and TRBJ2-2; D is possibly TRBD2 (5 bases). Trimming pared 2 bases from V and 6 bases from J, leaving 10 bases between. CDR3 length equals 14 residues. The germline V gene encodes CDR1 MNHEY and CDR2 SVGEGT. In DNA form, the CDR3 reads TGTGCCAGCAGTTACATCCGGGAAGCCGGGGAGCTGTTTTTT. It yields the protein CASSYIREAGELFF.

The chain links TRBV9 to TRBJ1-1; 7 nucleotides align to TRBD1. CDR3 length: 15 residues. V was pared by 3 bases and J by 6 bases, with 11 bases of the junction left unmatched. Germline V gives CDR1 SGDLS, CDR2 YYNGEE. CDR3 DNA sequence: TGTGCCAGCAGCGCTCGAGGAGGACAGGACGCTGAAGCTTTCTTT. This translates into CASSARGGQDAEAFF.

This clone appeared a few times. CDR3 nucleotides: TGTGCCAGCAGCGCTTGGACAGGGGTTGACACTGAAGCTTTCTTT. Translated: CASSAWTGVDTEAFF. V is TRBV9 and J is TRBJ1-1; 9 positions agree with TRBD1. This CDR3 spans 15 amino acids. Looked up from germline, CDR1 is SGDLS and CDR2 is YYNGEE. The ends lost 3 bases at V and 3 bases at J; junction bases unmatched: 6. Full variable domain (missing parts from reference TRBV9 and TRBJ1-1): DSGVTQTPKHLITATGQRVTLRCSPRSGDLSVYWYQQSLDQGLQFLIQYYNGEERAKGNILERFSAQQFPDLHSELNLSSLELGDSALYFCASSAWTGVDTEAFFGQGTRLTVV.

The rearrangement links TRBV3-1 (or the pseudogene TRBV3-2) to TRBJ1-3; 7 nucleotides align to TRBD1. Germline V gene lookup returns CDR1 LGHDT and CDR2 YNNKEL (reference sequence). The CDR3 length is 16 residues. V was clipped by 1 base and J by 2 bases; unmatched bases: 5. CDR3 nucleotides: TGTGCCAGCAGCCAAGTTCCGGGACAGACTGGAAACACCATATATTTT. It specifies CASSQVPGQTGNTIYF.

V is TRBV5-6 and J is TRBJ2-2; tentative D call: TRBD2 (5 bases). CDR3 length equals 14 residues. The V gene lost 0 bases and the J gene lost 4 bases, with 7 bases spanning the gap. CDR1 SGHDT and CDR2 YYEEEE come from the germline V gene. This CDR3 is CASSLGGPTGELFF. The CDR3 region has the DNA TGTGCCAGCAGCTTGGGCGGGCCCACCGGGGAGCTGTTTTTT.